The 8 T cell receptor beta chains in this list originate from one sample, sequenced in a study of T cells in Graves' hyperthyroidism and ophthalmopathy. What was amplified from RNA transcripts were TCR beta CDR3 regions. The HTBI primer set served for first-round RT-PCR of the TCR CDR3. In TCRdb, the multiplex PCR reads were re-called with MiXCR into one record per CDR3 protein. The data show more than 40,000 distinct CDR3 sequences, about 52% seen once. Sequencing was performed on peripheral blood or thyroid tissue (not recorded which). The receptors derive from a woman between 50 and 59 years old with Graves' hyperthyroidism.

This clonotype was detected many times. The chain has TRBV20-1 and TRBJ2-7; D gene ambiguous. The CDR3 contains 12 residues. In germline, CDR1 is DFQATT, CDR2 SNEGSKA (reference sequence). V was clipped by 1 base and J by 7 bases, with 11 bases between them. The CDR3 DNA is TGCAGTGCTAGAGGATGGGAACATGAGCAGTACTTC. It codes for CSARGWEHEQYF.

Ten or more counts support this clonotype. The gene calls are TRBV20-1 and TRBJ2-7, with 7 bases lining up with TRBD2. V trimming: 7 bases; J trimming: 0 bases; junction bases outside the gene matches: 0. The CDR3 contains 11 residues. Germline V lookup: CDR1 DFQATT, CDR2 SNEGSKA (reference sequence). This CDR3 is CSGTSSYEQYF. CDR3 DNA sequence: TGCAGTGGGACTAGCTCCTACGAGCAGTACTTC.

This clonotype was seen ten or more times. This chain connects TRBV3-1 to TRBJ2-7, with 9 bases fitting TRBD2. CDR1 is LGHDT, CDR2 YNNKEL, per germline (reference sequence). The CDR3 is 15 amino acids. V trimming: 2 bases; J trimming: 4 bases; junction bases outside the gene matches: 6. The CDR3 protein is CASSQFSGRAYEQYF. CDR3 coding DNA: TGTGCCAGCAGCCAATTTAGCGGGAGAGCGTACGAGCAGTACTTC.

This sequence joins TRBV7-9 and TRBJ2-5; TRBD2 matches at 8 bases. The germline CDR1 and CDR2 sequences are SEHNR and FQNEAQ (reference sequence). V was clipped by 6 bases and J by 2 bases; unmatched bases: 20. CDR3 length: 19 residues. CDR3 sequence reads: CASRLIAGPAGRAQETQYF. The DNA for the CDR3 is TGTGCCAGCAGGCTTATAGCGGGGCCAGCGGGCCGGGCACAAGAGACCCAGTACTTC.

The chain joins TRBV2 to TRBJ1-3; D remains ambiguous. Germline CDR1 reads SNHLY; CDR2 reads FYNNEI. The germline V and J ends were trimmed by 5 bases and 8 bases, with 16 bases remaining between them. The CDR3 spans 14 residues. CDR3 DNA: TGTGCCAGCAGTTGGACCAGCTATGGCTACACCATATATTTT. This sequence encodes CASSWTSYGYTIYF. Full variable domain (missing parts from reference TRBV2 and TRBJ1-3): EPEVTQTPSHQVTQMGQEVILRCVPISNHLYFYWYRQILGQKVEFLVSFYNNEISEKSEIFDDQFSVERPDGSNFTLKIRSTKLEDSAMYFCASSWTSYGYTIYFGEGSWLTVV.

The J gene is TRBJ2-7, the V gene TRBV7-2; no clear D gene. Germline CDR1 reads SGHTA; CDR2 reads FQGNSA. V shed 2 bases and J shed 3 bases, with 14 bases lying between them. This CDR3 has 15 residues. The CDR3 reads CASSLPLNYGYEQYF. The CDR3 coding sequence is TGTGCCAGCAGCTTACCCCTGAATTATGGCTACGAGCAGTACTTC. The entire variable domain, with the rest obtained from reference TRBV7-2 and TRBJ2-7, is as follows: GAGVSQSPSNKVTEKGKDVELRCDPISGHTALYWYRQSLGQGLEFLIYFQGNSAPDKSGLPSDRFSAERTGGSVSTLTIQRTQQEDSAVYLCASSLPLNYGYEQYFGPGTRLTVT.

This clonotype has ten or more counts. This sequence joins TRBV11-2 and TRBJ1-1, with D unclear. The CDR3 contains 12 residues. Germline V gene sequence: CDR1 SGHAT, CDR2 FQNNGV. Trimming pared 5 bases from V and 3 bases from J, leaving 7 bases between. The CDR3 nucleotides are TGTGCCAGCAGCCCTAGGGACACTGAAGCTTTCTTT. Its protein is CASSPRDTEAFF. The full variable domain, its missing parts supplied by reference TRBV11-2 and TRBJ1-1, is EAGVAQSPRYKIIEKRQSVAFWCNPISGHATLYWYQQILGQGPKLLIQFQNNGVVDDSQLPKDRFSAERLKGVDSTLKIQPAKLEDSAVYLCASSPRDTEAFFGQGTRLTVV.

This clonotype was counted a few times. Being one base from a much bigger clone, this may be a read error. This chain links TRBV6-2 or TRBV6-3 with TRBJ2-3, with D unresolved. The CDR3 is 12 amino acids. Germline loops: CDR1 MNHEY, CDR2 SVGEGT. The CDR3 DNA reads TGTGCCAGCACCCAAGTATGGGATACGCAGTGTTTT. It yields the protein CASTQVWDTQCF.